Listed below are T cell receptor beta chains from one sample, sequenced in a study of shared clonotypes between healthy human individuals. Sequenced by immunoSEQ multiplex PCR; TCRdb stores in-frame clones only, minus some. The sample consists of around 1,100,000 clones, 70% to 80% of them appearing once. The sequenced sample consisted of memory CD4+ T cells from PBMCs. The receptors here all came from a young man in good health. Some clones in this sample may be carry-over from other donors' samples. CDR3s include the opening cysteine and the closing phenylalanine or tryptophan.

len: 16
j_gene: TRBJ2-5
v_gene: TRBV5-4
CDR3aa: CASSRLAGGYQETQYF

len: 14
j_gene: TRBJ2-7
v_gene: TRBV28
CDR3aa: CASSSGGLDYEQYF

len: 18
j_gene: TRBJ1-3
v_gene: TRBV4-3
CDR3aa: CASSQNLGRGISGNTIYF

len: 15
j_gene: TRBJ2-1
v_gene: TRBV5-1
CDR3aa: CASSLEGIASNEQFF

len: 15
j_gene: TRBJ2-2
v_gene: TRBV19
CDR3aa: CASTPGLGATGELFF

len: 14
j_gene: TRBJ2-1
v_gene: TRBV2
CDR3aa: CASNRMAAYNEQFF

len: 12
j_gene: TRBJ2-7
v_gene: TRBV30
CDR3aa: CAWSVRYYEQYF

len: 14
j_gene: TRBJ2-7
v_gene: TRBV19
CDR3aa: CASSTTGSSYEQYF

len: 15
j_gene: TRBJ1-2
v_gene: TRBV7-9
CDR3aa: CASSLASARVYGYTF

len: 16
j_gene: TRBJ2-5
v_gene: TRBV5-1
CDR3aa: CASSLVLAGGIETQYF

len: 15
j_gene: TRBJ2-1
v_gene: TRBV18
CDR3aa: CASSPRSGSYNEQFF

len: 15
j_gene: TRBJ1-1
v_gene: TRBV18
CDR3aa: CASSPNTGGYTEAFF

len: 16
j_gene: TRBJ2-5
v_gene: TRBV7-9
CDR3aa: CASSLTGGRYQETQYF

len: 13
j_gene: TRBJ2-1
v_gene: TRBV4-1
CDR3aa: CASSQGWRDEQFF

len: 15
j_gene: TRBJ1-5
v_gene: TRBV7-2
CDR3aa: CASSLQGAANQPQHF

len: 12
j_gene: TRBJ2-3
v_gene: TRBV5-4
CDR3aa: CASSLASSAQYF

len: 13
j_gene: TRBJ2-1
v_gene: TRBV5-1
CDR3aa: CASSLEAASEQFF

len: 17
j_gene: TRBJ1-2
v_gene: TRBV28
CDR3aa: CASSFEGHPLQNYGYTF

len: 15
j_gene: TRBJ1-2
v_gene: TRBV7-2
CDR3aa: CASSLQGAPYYGYTF

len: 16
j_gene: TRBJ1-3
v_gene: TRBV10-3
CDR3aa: CAISGRQSFIRNTIYF

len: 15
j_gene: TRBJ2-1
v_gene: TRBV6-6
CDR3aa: CASSPRDSAGNEQFF

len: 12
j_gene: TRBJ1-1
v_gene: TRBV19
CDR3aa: CASSRRGTEAFF

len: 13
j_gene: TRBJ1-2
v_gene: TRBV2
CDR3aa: CASSERPQYGYTF

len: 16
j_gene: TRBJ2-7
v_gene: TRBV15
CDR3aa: CATSPLGGSFPYEQYF

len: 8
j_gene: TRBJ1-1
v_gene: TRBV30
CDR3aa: CAWREAFF

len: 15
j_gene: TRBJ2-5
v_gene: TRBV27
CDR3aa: CASSLSWLAKETQYF

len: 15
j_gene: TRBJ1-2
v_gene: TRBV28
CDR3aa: CASSLFTGAPYGYTF

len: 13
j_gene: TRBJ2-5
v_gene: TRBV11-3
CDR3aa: CASSLRGQETQYF

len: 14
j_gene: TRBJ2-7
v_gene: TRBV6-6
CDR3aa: CASRPGTPLYEQYF

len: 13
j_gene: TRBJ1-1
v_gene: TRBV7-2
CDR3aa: CASSQTGGTEAFF

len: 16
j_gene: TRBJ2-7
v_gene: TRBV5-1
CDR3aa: CASSKPGLAGDYEQYF

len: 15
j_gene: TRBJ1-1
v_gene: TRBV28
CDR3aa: CASSAEGSRTSKAFF

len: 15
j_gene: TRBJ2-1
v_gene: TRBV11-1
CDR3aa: CASSLGGSTYNEQFF

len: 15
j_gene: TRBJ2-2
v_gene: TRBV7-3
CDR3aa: CASSLKARGTGELFF

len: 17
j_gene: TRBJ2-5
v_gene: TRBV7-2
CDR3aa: CASSYRVSYVAPETQYF

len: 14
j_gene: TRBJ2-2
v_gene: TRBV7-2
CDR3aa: CASSSPRGAGELFF

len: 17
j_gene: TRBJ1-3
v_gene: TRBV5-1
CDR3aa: CASSLASPPGAGNTIYF

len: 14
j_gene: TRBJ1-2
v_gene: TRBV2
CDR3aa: CASSGEGSGYGYTF

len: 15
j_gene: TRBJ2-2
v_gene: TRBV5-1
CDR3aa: CASSSFRVGTGELFF

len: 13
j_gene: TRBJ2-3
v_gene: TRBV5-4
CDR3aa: CASSPSQADTQYF

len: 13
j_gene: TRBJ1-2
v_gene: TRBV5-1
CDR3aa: CASRTGQVYGYTF

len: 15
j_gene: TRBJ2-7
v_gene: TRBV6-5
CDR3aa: CASTVAGGSSYEQYF

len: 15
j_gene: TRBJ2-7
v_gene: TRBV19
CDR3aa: CASSIGAAAGREQYF

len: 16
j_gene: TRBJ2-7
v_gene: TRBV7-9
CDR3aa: CASSLRWLAGGGEQYF

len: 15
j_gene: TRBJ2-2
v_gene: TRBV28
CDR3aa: CASRPGDRDAGELFF

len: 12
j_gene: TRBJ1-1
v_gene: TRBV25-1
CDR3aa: CASRLGYTEAFF

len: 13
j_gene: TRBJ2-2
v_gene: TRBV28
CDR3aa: CASTSGVTGELFF

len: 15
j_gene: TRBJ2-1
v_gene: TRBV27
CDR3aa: CASSLGRVQGNEQFF

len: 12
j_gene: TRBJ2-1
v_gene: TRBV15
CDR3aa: CATSRDHNEQFF

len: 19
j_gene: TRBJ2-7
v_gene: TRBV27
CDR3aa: CASSLRDSRGRGGSYEQYF

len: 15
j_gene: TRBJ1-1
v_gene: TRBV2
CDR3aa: CASSRPGLLNTEAFF

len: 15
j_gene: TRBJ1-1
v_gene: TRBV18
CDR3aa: CASSPRDGASTEAFF

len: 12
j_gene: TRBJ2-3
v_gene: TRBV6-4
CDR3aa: CASRDYSDTQYF

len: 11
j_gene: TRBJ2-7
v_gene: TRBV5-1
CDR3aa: CASKLGGEQYF

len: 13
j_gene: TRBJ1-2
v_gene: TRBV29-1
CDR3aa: CSVEDRLNYGYTF

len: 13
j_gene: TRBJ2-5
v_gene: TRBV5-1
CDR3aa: CASSFGGQETQYF

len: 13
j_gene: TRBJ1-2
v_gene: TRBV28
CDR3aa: CASSRGTVYGYTF